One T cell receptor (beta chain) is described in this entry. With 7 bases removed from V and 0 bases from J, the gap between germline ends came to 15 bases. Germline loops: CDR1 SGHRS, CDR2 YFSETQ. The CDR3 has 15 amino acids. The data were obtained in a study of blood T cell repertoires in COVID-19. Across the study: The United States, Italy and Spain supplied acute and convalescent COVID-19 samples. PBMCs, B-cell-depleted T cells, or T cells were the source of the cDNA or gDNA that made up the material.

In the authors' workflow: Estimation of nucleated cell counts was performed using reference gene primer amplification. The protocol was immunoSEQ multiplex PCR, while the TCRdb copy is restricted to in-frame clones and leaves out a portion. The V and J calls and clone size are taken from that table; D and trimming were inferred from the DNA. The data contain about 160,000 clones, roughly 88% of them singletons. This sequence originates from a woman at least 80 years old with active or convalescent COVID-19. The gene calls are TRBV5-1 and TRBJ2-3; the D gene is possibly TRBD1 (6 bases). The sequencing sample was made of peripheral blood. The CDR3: CASGSTGSSTDTQYF. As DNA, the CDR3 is TGCGCCAGCGGGTCTACAGGGTCCAGCACAGATACGCAGTATTTT.